This TCR beta chain was observed in a study of memory CD4+ T cells and cytomegalovirus serostatus. To note about this clone: What it binds is unknown.

Points from the study as a whole: Each of approximately 73 CMV-associated TCRbeta sequences occurred in one to five individuals.

CDR1 is MNHEY, CDR2 SVGAGI, per germline. V lost 7 bases and J lost 2, with 11 bases in between. The CDR3 runs to 13 residues. The sort gate was single viable CD3+CD4+CD8-CD45RO+ cells for memory CD4+ T cells. Clones were sequenced by immunoSEQ multiplex PCR, and TCRdb holds only the in-frame ones, with some missing. The sample holds nearly 50,000 clones, over 75% seen once. The material sequenced was memory CD4+ T cells from blood. This chain connects TRBV6-5 to TRBJ1-1; D gene uncertain. The sequence came from an adult in good health and CMV-seronegative. The CDR3 loop reads CASNPRANTEAFF. CDR3 sequence (DNA): TGTGCCAGCAACCCGAGGGCAAACACTGAAGCTTTCTTT.